Presented here are 17 T cell receptor beta chains from one specimen sequenced in a study of blood T cells in healthy people across ages. Combining a sample-barcoded 5' primer with a J-beta primer mix, a second PCR ran for about 7 to 11 cycles. TCRdb independently ran MiXCR on the 5' RACE reads; one entry per CDR3 protein. The sample contains some 800,000 distinct CDR3 sequences, 40% to 50% of which appear only once. Sequenced material: blood. Receptors were obtained from a man in his sixties in good health.

This clonotype was counted only a few times. The CDR3 DNA follows: TGTGCCAGCAGTTCAATACTAGCGGAGGAGTACAATGAGCAGTTCTTC. It is translated as CASSSILAEEYNEQFF. The chain is built from TRBV6-2 or TRBV6-3 and TRBJ2-1, with 8 nucleotides matching TRBD2. Trimming cost V 4 bases and J 4 bases; bases outside gene matches: 9. Germline V gives CDR1 MNHEY, CDR2 SVGEGT. The CDR3 is made up of 16 amino acids.

The genes are TRBV20-1 and TRBJ2-1; D is possibly TRBD1 or TRBD2 (6 bases each). V was clipped by 6 bases and J by 0 bases, with 12 bases between them. Germline loops: CDR1 DFQATT, CDR2 SNEGSKA (reference sequence). The CDR3 is made up of 14 amino acids. DNA for the CDR3: TGCAGTGCCTTAGCGGACAGCTCCTACAATGAGCAGTTCTTC. Its protein is CSALADSSYNEQFF.

The genes are TRBV7-2 and TRBJ2-1; unclear D gene. Trimming cost V 1 base and J 7 bases, with 8 bases left between them. CDR1 and CDR2 (germline): SGHTA, FQGNSA. The CDR3 length is 13 residues. CDR3 nucleotide sequence: TGTGCCAGCAGCTTAGTCTCCCCAAATGAGCAGTTCTTC. Amino acid sequence: CASSLVSPNEQFF.

The CDR3 DNA reads as TGTGCCAGCAGCCCCCGACCGGGACAGGAGACAGATACGCAGTATTTT. Residues: CASSPRPGQETDTQYF. V gene TRBV21-1 combines with J gene TRBJ2-3; TRBD1 is the table's D call, not checked against the DNA. TRBV21-1 is noted as a pseudogene. The CDR3 spans 16 residues.

The chain uses TRBV7-9 and TRBJ2-3; D unresolved. V lost 5 bases and J lost 0, with 12 bases in between. Per the germline V gene, CDR1 is SEHNR and CDR2 is FQNEAQ (reference sequence). This CDR3 comprises 15 residues. The CDR3 DNA sequence: TGTGCCAGCAGCGTTGGGTTAACTAGCACAGATACGCAGTATTTT. Residues: CASSVGLTSTDTQYF. Using reference TRBV7-9 and TRBJ2-3 for the parts outside the CDR3, the full variable domain is DTGVSQNPRHKITKRGQNVTFRCDPISEHNRLYWYRQTLGQGPEFLTYFQNEAQLEKSRLLSDRFSAERPKGSFSTLEIQRTEQGDSAMYLCASSVGLTSTDTQYFGPGTRLTVL.

As concerns this clonotype: An end of the junction differs from the germline gene, which may be a read error. The chain carries TRBV11-2 and TRBJ2-7; D may be TRBD1 or TRBD2 (5 bases each). The CDR3 spans 19 residues. CDR1 is SGHAT and CDR2 is FQNNGV in the germline V gene. CDR3 sequence: CAGSLGPPSRGHPVGEQYF. Here the CDR3 DNA reads TGTGCCGGCAGCTTAGGGCCCCCCTCTCGGGGCCACCCGGTCGGTGAGCAGTACTTC.

The chain employs TRBV4-1 and TRBJ2-3, with TRBD2 matching over 11 bases. Germline lookup yields CDR1 MGHRA and CDR2 YSYEKL. CDR3 length equals 15 residues. V gave up 8 bases and J gave up 2 bases; unmatched junction bases: 6. CDR3 in amino acids: CASRLAGLYTDTQYF. The CDR3 region has the DNA TGCGCCAGCCGACTAGCGGGGCTTTACACAGATACGCAGTATTTT.

The chain uses TRBV28 and TRBJ2-1; D perhaps matches TRBD2 (6 bases). Germline V CDR1 and CDR2: MDHEN, SYDVKM. With 5 bases removed from V and 0 bases from J, the gap between germline ends came to 11 bases. CDR3 size: 15 residues. The CDR3 nucleotides are TGTGCCAGCAGTGGAGGGCGGGGCTCCTACAATGAGCAGTTCTTC. It translates to CASSGGRGSYNEQFF. Complete variable domain (other parts from reference TRBV28 and TRBJ2-1): DVKVTQSSRYLVKRTGEKVFLECVQDMDHENMFWYRQDPGLGLRLIYFSYDVKMKEKGDIPEGYSVSREKKERFSLILESASTNQTSMYLCASSGGRGSYNEQFFGPGTRLTVL.

This chain joins TRBV7-2 and TRBJ2-5; the D gene is possibly TRBD2 (7 bases). The germline CDR1 and CDR2 sequences are SGHTA and FQGNSA. CDR3 length: 16 amino acids. V shed 6 bases and J shed 11 bases, with 28 bases lying between them. CDR3 sequence (DNA): TGTGCCAGCAGTTATTATGCGGGGGCCCAATACAATGAGCAGTACTTC. Its translation: CASSYYAGAQYNEQYF.

J is TRBJ1-2 and V is TRBV12-3 or TRBV12-4; D perhaps matches TRBD1 (6 bases). The CDR3 extends over 14 amino acids. V lost 8 bases to trimming and J lost 2 bases, with 15 bases between them. The CDR3 region has the DNA TGTGCCAGCGGGGACACTGACTTAAACTATGGCTACACCTTC. It codes for CASGDTDLNYGYTF.

The V call is TRBV5-1, the J call TRBJ2-7; D might be TRBD2 (5 bases). CDR3 length equals 15 residues. Trimming pared 0 bases from V and 4 bases from J, leaving 14 bases between. CDR1 and CDR2 (germline): SGHRS, YFSETQ. Here the CDR3 DNA reads TGCGCCAGCAGCTTGGCGGTTGGTCCGGGATACGAGCAGTACTTC. It specifies CASSLAVGPGYEQYF.

In its sample, this clonotype was seen many times. The chain carries TRBV28 and TRBJ2-4; D gene ambiguous. This CDR3 has 13 amino acids. The ends were cut back, 5 bases at V and 6 bases at J, with 11 bases in the middle. Per germline, CDR1 MDHEN and CDR2 SYDVKM. CDR3 DNA: TGTGCCAGCAGTCTCTCGGACCCAAACATTCAGTACTTC. It translates to CASSLSDPNIQYF.

This clonotype was seen more than once but under ten times. The V and J genes are TRBV7-2 and TRBJ1-1; perhaps TRBD1 as D (5 bases). Germline V gene lookup returns CDR1 SGHTA and CDR2 FQGNSA. The ends were cut back, 6 bases at V and 0 bases at J, with 17 bases in the middle. CDR3 length equals 16 residues. CDR3 DNA sequence: TGTGCCAGCAGTCAACGAGGGACTGATATGAACACTGAAGCTTTCTTT. It yields the protein CASSQRGTDMNTEAFF.

CDR3 sequence reads: CASSTPGQGTQTQYF. In nucleotides, the CDR3 is TGTGCCAGCAGTACTCCGGGACAGGGGACTCAGACCCAGTACTTC. The J gene is TRBJ2-7, the V gene TRBV12-3 or TRBV12-4; TRBD1 agrees at 10 bases. The better agreement between TRBJ2-5 and the DNA end casts doubt on the J call. The CDR3 has 15 residues.

The chain employs TRBV6-2 or TRBV6-3 and TRBJ2-2; D remains unclear. CDR1 is MNHEY, CDR2 SVGEGT, per germline. The CDR3 length is 15 residues. The V end was cut by 7 bases, the J end by 5 bases, with 17 bases between. CDR3 coding DNA: TGTGCCAGCATTGGAATGACCCGATTAACCGGGGAGCTGTTTTTT. Translation gives CASIGMTRLTGELFF.

This clonotype was seen a handful of times. The chain links TRBV6-2 or TRBV6-3 to TRBJ2-7; the D gene is possibly TRBD1 (6 bases). CDR3 length equals 14 residues. V was shortened by 6 bases and J by 3 bases, with 15 bases between the two germline ends. Looked up from germline, CDR1 is MNHEY and CDR2 is SVGEGT. The CDR3 nucleotides are TGTGCCAGCAGCCCTCCAGGGGCCTACTACGAGCAGTACTTC. It is translated as CASSPPGAYYEQYF.

The table lists this clonotype with many counts. The chain links TRBV4-3 to TRBJ2-3; D is unresolved. V shed 0 bases and J shed 2 bases, with 9 bases lying between them. The CDR3 runs 15 residues. Germline V CDR1 and CDR2: LGHNA, YSLEER. The CDR3 coding sequence is TGCGCCAGCAGCCAAGACGGGTCCTCCACAGATACGCAGTATTTT. This encodes CASSQDGSSTDTQYF.